This T cell receptor beta chain was recovered during a study of regulatory T cells in long-lasting Graves disease. Study-wide results and caveats: Less diverse TCR repertoires were seen in persistent Graves' patients than in newly diagnosed ones.

Arm-PCR of CDR3 regions and iRepertoire HTBI primers were used to build TCR beta libraries. Under the authors' procedure: Among the samples, around 61 TRBV and some 15 TRBJ segments were identified. TCRdb itself ran the multiplex PCR reads through MiXCR, one entry per CDR3 protein. The V and J calls come from TCRdb's annotation, not from the publication. Among 300,000 to 400,000 distinct CDR3 sequences, around a sixth were seen once, and the ten largest hold about a fifth. The time point: newly diagnosed GD, antithyroid drugs for less than 3 months. RNA from PBMCs was the source of the TCR library. Xi'an, China, was home to the endocrinology department that provided patients. This clonotype has a count of ten or more. What it binds is not known. The sequence was obtained from a female donor with Graves disease. The sequenced sample was peripheral blood mononuclear cells (PBMCs), obtained at new diagnosis, from a patient treated with antithyroid drugs.

This CDR3 reads CATSATNTEAFF. CDR3 DNA sequence: TGTGCCACCAGTGCCACGAACACTGAAGCTTTCTTT. The rearrangement links TRBV24-1 to TRBJ1-1, with no clear D. CDR1 is KGHDR, CDR2 SFDVKD, per germline. The V end was cut by 5 bases, the J end by 1 base, with 4 bases between. This CDR3 has 12 amino acids.